This entry is about one T cell receptor beta chain. Its cognate antigen is unknown. With 60 Vbeta and 13 Jbeta primers, the PCR was carried out. Method: immunoSEQ multiplex PCR; TCRdb's copy keeps in-frame clones and lacks some. The sample has 100,000 to 150,000 clones; 65% to 90% are singletons. The sample is drawn from a study of cytomegalovirus exposure and HLA in healthy donors. Whole-study findings and limits: Donors belonging to an Asian-associated ancestry cluster reportedly showed fewer N-insertions in productive TCRs than the roughly 700-donor mean, according to what a later analysis found. TCR beta V- and J-gene trimming was later associated with a missense DCLRE1C variant. Using the classifier, cytomegalovirus status was reportedly diagnosed with high specificity and sensitivity.

Sequenced material: PBMCs. This clonotype originated in a young man in good health and CMV-seronegative.

Written as DNA, the CDR3 is TGTGCCAGCAGCGAGGGACTAGCGGGACTTACGGATACGCAGTATTTT. The encoded protein is CASSEGLAGLTDTQYF. The chain has TRBV9 and TRBJ2-3, with 13 positions matching TRBD2. V dropped 3 bases and J dropped 6; count of bases not matched to a gene: 7. CDR1 is SGDLS, CDR2 YYNGEE, per germline. The CDR3 runs 16 residues.